This TCR beta chain was found in a study of control samples from healthy donors and cancer patients. Measured with immunoSEQ multiplex PCR; TCRdb has only the in-frame clones, and not every one. The data contain about 82,000 clones, more than 75% of them singletons. The TCR comes from a man in his forties or fifties in good health. Material: blood.

The CDR3 loop reads CASSLGPFYEQYV. DNA for the CDR3: TGTGCCAGCAGCCTGGGACCATTTTACGAGCAGTACGTC. The J gene is TRBJ2-7, the V gene TRBV6-6; D is possibly TRBD1 or TRBD2 (5 bases each). The germline V gene encodes CDR1 MNHNY and CDR2 SVGAGI (reference sequence). This CDR3 is 13 amino acids long. Deletions cut 6 bases from V and 4 bases from J, with 13 bases between.